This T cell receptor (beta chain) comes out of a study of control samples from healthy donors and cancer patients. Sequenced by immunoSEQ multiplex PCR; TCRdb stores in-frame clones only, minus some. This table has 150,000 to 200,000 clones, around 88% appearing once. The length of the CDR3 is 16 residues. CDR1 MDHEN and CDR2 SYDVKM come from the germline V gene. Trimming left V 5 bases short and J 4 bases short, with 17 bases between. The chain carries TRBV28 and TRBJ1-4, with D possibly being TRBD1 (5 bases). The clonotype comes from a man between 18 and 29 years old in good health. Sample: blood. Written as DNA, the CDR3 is TGTGCCAGCAGTGCACCCAGACAGAACTTTAATGAAAAACTGTTTTTT. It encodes CASSAPRQNFNEKLFF.